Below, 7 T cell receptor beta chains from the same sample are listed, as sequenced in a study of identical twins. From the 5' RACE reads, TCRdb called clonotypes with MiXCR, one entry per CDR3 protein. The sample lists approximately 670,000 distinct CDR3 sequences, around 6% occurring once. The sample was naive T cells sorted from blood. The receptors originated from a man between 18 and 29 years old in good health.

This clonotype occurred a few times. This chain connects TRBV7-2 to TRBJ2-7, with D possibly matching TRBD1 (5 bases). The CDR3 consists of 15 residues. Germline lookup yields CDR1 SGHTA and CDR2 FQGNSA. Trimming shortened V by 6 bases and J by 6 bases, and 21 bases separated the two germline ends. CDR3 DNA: TGTGCCAGCAGGCCAACCCCCGAGGCAGGGCGCGAGCAGTACTTC. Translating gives CASRPTPEAGREQYF.

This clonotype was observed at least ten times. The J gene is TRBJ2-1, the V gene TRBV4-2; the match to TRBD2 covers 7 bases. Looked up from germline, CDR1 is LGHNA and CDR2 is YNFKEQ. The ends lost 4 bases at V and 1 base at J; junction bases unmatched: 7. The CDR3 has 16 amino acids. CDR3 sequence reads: CASSLRLAQSYNEQFF. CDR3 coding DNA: TGTGCCAGCAGCCTACGACTAGCCCAATCCTACAATGAGCAGTTCTTC.

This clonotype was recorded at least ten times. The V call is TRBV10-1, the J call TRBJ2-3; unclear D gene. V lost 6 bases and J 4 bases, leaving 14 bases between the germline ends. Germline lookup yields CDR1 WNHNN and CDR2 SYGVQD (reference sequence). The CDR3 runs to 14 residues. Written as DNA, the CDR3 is TGCGCCAGCAGCCAGATGTTGGGGTCAGATACGCAGTATTTT. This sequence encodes CASSQMLGSDTQYF.

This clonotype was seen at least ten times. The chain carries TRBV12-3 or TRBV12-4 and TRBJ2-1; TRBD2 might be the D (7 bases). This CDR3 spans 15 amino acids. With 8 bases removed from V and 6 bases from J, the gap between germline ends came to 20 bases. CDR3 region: CASGRGVESINEQFF. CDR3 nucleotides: TGTGCCAGCGGGAGGGGGGTAGAGTCTATCAATGAGCAGTTCTTC.

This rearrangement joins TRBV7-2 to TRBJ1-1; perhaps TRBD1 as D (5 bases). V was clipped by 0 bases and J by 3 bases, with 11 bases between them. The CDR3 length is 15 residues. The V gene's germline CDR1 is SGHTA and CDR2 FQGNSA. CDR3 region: CASSLAGQVDTEAFF. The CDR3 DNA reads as TGTGCCAGCAGCTTAGCGGGGCAGGTGGACACTGAAGCTTTCTTT.

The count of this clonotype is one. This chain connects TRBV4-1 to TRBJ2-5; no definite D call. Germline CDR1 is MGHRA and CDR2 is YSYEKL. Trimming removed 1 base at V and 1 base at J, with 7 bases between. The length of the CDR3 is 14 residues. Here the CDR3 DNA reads TGCGCCAGCAGCCAAGTCCCCAGCCAAGAGACCCAGTACTTC. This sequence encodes CASSQVPSQETQYF.

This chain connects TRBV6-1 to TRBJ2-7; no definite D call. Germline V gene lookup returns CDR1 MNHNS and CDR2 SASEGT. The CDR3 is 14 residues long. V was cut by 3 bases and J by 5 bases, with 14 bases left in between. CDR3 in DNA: TGTGCCAGCAGTGATAATGGGGTAGGGAACGAGCAGTACGTC. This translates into CASSDNGVGNEQYV.